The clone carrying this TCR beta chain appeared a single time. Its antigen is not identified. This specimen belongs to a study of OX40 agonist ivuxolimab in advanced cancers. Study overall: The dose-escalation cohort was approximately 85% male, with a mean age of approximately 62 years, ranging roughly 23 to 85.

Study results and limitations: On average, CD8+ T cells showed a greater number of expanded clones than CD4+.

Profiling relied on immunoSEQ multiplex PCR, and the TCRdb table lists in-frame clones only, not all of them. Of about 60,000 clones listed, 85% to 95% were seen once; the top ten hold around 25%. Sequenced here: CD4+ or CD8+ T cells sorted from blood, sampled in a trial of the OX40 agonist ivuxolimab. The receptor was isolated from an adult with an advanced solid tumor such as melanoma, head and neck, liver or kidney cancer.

Here the CDR3 reads CASSSLQGPTNEKLFF. In DNA form, the CDR3 reads TGTGCCAGCAGCTCCCTACAGGGGCCAACTAATGAAAAACTGTTTTTT. The V and J genes are TRBV7-9 and TRBJ1-4; 7 bases agree with TRBD1. This CDR3 comprises 16 residues. CDR1 SEHNR and CDR2 FQNEAQ come from the germline V gene (reference sequence). Trimming at V came to 4 bases and at J to 0 bases, leaving 5 bases not matched to a gene.